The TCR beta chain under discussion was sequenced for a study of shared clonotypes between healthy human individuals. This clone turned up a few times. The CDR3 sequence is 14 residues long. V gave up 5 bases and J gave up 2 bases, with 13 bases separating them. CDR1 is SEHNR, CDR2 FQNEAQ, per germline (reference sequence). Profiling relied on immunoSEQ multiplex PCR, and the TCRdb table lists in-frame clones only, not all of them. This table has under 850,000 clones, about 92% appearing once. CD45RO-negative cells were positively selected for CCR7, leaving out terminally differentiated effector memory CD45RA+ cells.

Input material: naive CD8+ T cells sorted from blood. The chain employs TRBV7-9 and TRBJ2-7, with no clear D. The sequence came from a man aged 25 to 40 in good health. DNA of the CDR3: TGTGCCAGCAGCCCCGGCACTACCCCCTACGAGCAGTACTTC. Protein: CASSPGTTPYEQYF.